A single T cell receptor beta chain is shown here with its context. Its matching antigen is unknown. The data were taken from a study of resident and recirculating memory T cells in vitiligo. Germline-derived CDR1 and CDR2 are SGHNT and YENEEA. Trimming took 5 bases from V and 3 from J; bases not matched to a gene: 8. This CDR3 has 15 amino acids. No patient showed confetti depigmentation, a clinical sign of active disease. Patients had received no treatment within the previous three months. Points from the study as a whole: No single dominant TCR clone appeared; lesion clonality varied. Non-conserved TCRs across sites and patients suggested distinct clones per lesion.

Measured with immunoSEQ multiplex PCR; TCRdb has only the in-frame clones, and not every one. The table has around 76,000 clones, approximately 90% seen once; the top ten hold more than 4%. J is TRBJ2-7 and V is TRBV11-3, with 9 bases identical to TRBD1. Sequencing was carried out using blood. The receptor comes from a male donor with vitiligo. CDR3 sequence (DNA): TGTGCCAGCAGCATCGGACAGGGACAGGGCTACGAGCAGTACTTC. It encodes CASSIGQGQGYEQYF.